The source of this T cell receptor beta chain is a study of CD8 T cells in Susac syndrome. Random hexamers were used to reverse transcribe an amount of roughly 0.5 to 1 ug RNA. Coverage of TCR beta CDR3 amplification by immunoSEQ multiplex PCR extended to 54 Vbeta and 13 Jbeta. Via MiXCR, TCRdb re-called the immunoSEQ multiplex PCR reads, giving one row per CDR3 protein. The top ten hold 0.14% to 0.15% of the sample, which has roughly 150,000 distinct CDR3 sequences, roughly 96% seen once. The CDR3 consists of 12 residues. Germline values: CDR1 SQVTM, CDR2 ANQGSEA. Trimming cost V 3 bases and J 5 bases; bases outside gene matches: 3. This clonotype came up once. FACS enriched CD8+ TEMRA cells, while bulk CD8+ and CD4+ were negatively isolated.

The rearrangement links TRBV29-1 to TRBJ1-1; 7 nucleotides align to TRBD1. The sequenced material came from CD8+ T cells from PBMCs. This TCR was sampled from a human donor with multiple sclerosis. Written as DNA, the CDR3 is TGCAGCGTTGAGACAGGGAGGACTGAAGCTTTCTTT. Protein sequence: CSVETGRTEAFF.